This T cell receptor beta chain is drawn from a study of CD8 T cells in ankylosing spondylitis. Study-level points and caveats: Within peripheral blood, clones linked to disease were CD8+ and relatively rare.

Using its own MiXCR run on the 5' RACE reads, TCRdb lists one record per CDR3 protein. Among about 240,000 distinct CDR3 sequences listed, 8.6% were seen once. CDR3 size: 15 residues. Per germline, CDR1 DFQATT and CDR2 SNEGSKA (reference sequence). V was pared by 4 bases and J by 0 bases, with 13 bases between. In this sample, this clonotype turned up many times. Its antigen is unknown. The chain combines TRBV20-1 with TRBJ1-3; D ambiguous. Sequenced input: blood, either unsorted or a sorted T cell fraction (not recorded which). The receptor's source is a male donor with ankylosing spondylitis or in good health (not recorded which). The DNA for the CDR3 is TGCAGTGCTAAGAGGTTGGCAGCCTCTGGAAACACCATATATTTT. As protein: CSAKRLAASGNTIYF.